This record looks at one T cell receptor (beta chain) sequence and its context. The data were obtained in a study of cytomegalovirus exposure and HLA in healthy donors. CDR1 SGDLS and CDR2 YYNGEE come from the germline V gene. Trimming stripped 0 bases from V and 6 bases from J, with 16 bases between. The CDR3 is made up of 15 amino acids. Assay used: immunoSEQ multiplex PCR; TCRdb lists only in-frame clones, some missing. The sample has 130,000 or so clones; roughly 90% are singletons. The sequencing input was PBMCs. This receptor was identified in a man aged 25 to 40 in good health and CMV-seronegative. V gene TRBV9 combines with J gene TRBJ2-7; possibly TRBD1 for D (5 bases). The DNA for the CDR3 is TGTGCCAGCAGCGTAGCTACGACAGCAACAAGCGAGCAGTACTTC. This sequence encodes CASSVATTATSEQYF.